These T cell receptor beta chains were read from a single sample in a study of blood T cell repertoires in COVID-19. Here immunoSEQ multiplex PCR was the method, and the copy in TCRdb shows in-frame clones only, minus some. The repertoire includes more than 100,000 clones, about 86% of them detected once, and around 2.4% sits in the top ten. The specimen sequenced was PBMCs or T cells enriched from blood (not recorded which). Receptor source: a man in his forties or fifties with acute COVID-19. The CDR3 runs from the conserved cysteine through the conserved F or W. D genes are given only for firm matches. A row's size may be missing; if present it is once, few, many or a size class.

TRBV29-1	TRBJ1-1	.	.	TGCAGCGTAGGAAGCAGGGGCACTGAAGCTTTCTTT	CSVGSRGTEAFF
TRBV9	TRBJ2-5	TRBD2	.	TGTGCCAGCAGCCTAACGGGACTAGCGGGGGGACAAGAGACCCAGTACTTC	CASSLTGLAGGQETQYF
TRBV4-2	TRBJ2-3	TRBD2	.	TGTGCCAGCAGCCAATCCCTAGCGGGGGGGCGTGCAGATACGCAGTATTTT	CASSQSLAGGRADTQYF
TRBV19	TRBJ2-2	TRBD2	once	TGTGCCAGTAGTATTCGGGGGGCCGGGGAGCTGTTTTTT	CASSIRGAGELFF
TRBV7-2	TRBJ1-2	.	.	TGTGCCAGCAGCTGGTTCGACAAGAACTATGGCTACACCTTC	CASSWFDKNYGYTF
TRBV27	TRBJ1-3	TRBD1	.	TGTGCCAGCAGTTCCCGGACAGGGGAAAACACCATATATTTT	CASSSRTGENTIYF
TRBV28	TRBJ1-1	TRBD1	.	TGTGCCAGCAGTCCCACAGACAGGGCCCAGCTAATAAGTTTCTTT	CASSPTDRAQLISFF
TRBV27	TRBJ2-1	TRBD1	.	TGTGCCAGCAGTCCAGGGGGCTTAGGGAATGAGCAGTTCTTC	CASSPGGLGNEQFF
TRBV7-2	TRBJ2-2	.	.	TGTGCCAGCAGCTTAGATCCGGGGTCGAACACCGGGGAGCTGTTTTTT	CASSLDPGSNTGELFF
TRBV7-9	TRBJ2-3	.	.	TGTGCCAGCAGCTTTCCACTCACAGATACGCAGTATTTT	CASSFPLTDTQYF
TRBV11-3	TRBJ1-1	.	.	TGTGCCAGCAGCTTACTCGGGGGCACTGAAGCTTTCTTT	CASSLLGGTEAFF
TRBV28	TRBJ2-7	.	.	TGTGCCAGCAGTTCATTCGATGGGGGGAGAACGAACGAGCAGTACTTC	CASSSFDGGRTNEQYF
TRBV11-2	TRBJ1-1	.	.	TGTGCCAGCAGCTTAACAGTTACGAACACTGAAGCTTTCTTT	CASSLTVTNTEAFF
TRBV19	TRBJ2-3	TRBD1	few	TGTGCCAGTAGTAATAGCCGGGACAGGAAAGATACGCAGTATTTT	CASSNSRDRKDTQYF
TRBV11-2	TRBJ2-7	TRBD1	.	TGTGCCAGCAGCTTGGGACAGAACTACGAGCAGTACTTC	CASSLGQNYEQYF
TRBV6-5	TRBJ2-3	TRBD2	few	TGTGCCACGAGGATGGCGGGAGCTGCAGATACGCAGTATTTT	CATRMAGAADTQYF
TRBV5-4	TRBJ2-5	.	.	TGTGCCAGCAGCCCGGTCGCAACCACGCAAGAGACCCAGTACTTC	CASSPVATTQETQYF
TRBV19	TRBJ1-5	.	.	TGTGCCAGTAGTACACAGGACGCCCCAGGGGCCCAGCATTTT	CASSTQDAPGAQHF
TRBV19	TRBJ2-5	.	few	TGTGCCAGTAGTTTGGCAGTACAAGAGACCCAGTACTTC	CASSLAVQETQYF
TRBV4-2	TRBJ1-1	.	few	TGTGCCAGCAGCCTCTCCAACAGAGAAGCTTTCTTT	CASSLSNREAFF
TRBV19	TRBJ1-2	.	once	TGTGCCAGTAGTATAGATCTATCAAATACCTATGGCTACACCTTC	CASSIDLSNTYGYTF
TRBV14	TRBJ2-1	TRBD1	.	TGTGCCAGCAGCCGCCTAACAGGGGGTTTCTACAATGAGCAGTTCTTC	CASSRLTGGFYNEQFF
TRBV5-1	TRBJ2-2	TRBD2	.	TGCGCCAGCAGCCTCGGACTAGCGGCCGCGAACACCGGGGAGCTGTTTTTT	CASSLGLAAANTGELFF
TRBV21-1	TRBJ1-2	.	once	TGTGCCAGCAGCAAAAAAAGGTTGGGCCGCCTGGGCTACACCTTC	CASSKKRLGRLGYTF
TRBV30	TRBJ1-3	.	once	TGTGCCAGTTACCCGAGAGACTCTGGAAACACCATATATTTT	CASYPRDSGNTIYF
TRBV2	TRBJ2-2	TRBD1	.	TGTGCCAGCAGTGAAGCTCGACAGGGCCTAGGGGAGCTGTTTTTT	CASSEARQGLGELFF
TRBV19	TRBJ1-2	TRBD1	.	TGTGCCAGTAGACCATTCTTAGGGGACAGGGGGAAAACTAACTATGGCTACACCTTC	CASRPFLGDRGKTNYGYTF
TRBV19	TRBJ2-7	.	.	TGTGCCAGTGGGGGGGGCTACTCCGGGTCCTACGAGCAGTACTTC	CASGGGYSGSYEQYF
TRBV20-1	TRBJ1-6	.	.	TGCAGTGCTAGTAGGGACACTAATTCACCCCTCCACTTT	CSASRDTNSPLHF
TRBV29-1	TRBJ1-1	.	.	TGCAGCGTTGATGTATGGGCGCGGAACACTGAAGCTTTCTTT	CSVDVWARNTEAFF
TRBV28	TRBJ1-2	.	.	TGTGCCTCCGGGACAAACTATGGCTACACCTTC	CASGTNYGYTF
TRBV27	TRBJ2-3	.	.	TGTGCCAGCAGTTTGTGGACAGGCACAGATACGCAGTATTTT	CASSLWTGTDTQYF
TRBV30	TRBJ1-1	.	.	TGTGCCTGGCAGTTTCAGGAGAACACTGAAGCTTTCTTT	CAWQFQENTEAFF
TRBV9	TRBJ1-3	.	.	TGTGCCAGCAGCGTAGGGGCAGGGGCTGGGAACACCATATATTTT	CASSVGAGAGNTIYF
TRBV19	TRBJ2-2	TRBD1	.	TGTGCCAGTATCCGGGACAGGGGATCGTCCGGGGAGCTGTTTTTT	CASIRDRGSSGELFF
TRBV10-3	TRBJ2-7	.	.	TGTGCCATCAGTTCCTTACAGGGCTACGAGCAGTACTTC	CAISSLQGYEQYF
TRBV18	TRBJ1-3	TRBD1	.	TGTGCCAGCTCACCACTGACAGGGGAAGGTGGAAACACCATATATTTT	CASSPLTGEGGNTIYF
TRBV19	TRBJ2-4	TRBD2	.	TGTGCCAGTAGTAAGGGACTAGCGGGATCTGAAAAAAACATTCAGTACTTC	CASSKGLAGSEKNIQYF
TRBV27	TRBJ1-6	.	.	TGTGCCAGCAGTTTTCCAGGATCACCCCTCCACTTT	CASSFPGSPLHF
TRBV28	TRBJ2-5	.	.	TGTGCCAGTTCGGGTCCGGCGAGAGAGACCCAGTACTTC	CASSGPARETQYF